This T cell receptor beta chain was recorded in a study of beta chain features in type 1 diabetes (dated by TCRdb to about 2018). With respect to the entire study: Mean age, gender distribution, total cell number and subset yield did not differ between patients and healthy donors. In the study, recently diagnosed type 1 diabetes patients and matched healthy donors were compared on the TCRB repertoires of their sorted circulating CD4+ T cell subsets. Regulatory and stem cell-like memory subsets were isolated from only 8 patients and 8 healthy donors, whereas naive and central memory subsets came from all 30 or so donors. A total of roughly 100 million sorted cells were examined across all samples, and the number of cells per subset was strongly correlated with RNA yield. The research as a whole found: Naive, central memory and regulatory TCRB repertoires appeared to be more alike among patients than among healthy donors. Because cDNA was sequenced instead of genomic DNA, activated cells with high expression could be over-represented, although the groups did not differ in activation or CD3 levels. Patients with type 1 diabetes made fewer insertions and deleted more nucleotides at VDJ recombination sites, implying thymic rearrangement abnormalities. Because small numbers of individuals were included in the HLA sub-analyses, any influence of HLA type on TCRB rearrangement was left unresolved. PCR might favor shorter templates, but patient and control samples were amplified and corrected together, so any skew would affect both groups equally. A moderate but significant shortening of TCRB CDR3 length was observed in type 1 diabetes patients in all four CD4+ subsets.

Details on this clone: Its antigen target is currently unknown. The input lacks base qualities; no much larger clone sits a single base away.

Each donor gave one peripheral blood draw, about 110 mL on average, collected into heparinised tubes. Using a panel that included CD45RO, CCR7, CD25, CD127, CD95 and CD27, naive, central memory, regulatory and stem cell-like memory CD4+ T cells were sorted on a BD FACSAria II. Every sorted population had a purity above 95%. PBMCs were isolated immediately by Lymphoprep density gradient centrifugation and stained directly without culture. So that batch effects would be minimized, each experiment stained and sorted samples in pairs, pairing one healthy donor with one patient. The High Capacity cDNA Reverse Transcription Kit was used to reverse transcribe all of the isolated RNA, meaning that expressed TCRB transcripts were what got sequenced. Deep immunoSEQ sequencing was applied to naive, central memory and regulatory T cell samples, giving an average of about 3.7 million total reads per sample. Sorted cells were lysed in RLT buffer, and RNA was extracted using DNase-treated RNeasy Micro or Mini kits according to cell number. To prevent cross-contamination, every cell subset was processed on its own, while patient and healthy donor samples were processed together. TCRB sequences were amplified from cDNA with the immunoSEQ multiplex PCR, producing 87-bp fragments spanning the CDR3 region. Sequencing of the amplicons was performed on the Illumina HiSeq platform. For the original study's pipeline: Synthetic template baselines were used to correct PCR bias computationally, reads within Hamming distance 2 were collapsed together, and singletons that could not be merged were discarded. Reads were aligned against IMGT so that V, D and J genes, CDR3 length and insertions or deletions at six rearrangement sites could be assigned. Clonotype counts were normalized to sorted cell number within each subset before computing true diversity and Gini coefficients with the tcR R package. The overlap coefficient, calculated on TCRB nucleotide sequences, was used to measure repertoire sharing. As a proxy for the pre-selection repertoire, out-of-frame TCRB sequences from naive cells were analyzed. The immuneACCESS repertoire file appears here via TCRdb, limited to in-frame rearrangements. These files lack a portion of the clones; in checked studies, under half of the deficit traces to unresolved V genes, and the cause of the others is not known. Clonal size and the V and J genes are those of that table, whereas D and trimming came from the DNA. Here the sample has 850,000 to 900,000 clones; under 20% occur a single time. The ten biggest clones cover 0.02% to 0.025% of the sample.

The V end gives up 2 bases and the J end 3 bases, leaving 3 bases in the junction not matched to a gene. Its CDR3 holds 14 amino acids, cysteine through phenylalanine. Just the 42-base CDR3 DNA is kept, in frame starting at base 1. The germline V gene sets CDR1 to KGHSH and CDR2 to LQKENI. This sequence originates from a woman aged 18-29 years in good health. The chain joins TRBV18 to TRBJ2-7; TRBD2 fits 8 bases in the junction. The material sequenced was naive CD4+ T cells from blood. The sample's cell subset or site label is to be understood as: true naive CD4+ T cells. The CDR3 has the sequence CASSPLREGYEQYF. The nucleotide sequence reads TGTGCCAGCTCACCATTACGGGAGGGCTACGAGCAGTACTTC. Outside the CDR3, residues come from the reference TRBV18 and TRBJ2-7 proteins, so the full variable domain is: NAGVMQNPRHLVRRRGQEARLRCSPMKGHSHVYWYRQLPEEGLKFMVYLQKENIIDESGMPKERFSAEFPKEGPSILRIQQVVRGDSAAYFCASSPLREGYEQYFGPGTRLTVT.